The clone carrying this T cell receptor beta chain was found a few times. What it binds is unknown. These data come from a study of tumor and adjacent non-tumor tissue in lung cancer. Study as a whole: The cohort had 12 adenocarcinoma, a couple of squamous cell and 1 small cell patients. Aged about 30 to 85 years, patients included approximately 11 men and 5 women with stage I to III disease.

General observations from the study: Tumor TCR diversity, when higher, was linked to shorter survival.

Germline V lookup: CDR1 SGHDT, CDR2 YYEEEE. CDR3 length equals 15 residues. V was trimmed by 0 bases and J by 9 bases, leaving 19 bases between them. No cell sorting was done before RNA was extracted from the tissue. More than 3 cm separated this lung sample from the edge of the tumor. Newly diagnosed lung cancer patients had thoracic surgery in China, August–late 2014, without prior chemotherapy. Three rounds of nested PCR, following a modified ARM-PCR protocol, produced the TCRbeta library. TCRdb redid the calling of the multiplex PCR reads with MiXCR, one entry per CDR3 protein. The table has 85,000 or so distinct CDR3 sequences, 65% to 80% seen once.

The receptor was derived from a woman between 45 and 65 years old with non-small cell lung cancer. Sequencing used distant non-tumor lung tissue. This chain connects TRBV5-6 to TRBJ2-7; D is ambiguous. CDR3 loop: CASSLGRLMGKGQYF. The CDR3 nucleotides read TGTGCCAGCAGCTTGGGTCGATTAATGGGGAAAGGGCAGTACTTC.